This TCR beta chain stems from a study of OX40 agonist ivuxolimab in advanced cancers. Study at large: Patients in the trial were receiving intravenous ivuxolimab every 2 weeks, at doses of 0.01 to 10 mg/kg.

V lost 1 base and J 0 bases, leaving 11 bases between the germline ends. This CDR3 has 17 residues. CDR1 SGHRS and CDR2 YFSETQ come from the germline V gene. Study-wide results and limits: Some nonresponders likewise displayed low normalized T-cell clonal expansion. Expanded clones belonging to CD8+ T cells outnumbered, on average, those of CD4+.

Patients had blood sampled at baseline and again on cycle 4 day 1 and cycle 7 day 1. As regards this clone: Its matching antigen is unknown.

Here immunoSEQ multiplex PCR was the method, and the copy in TCRdb shows in-frame clones only, minus some. The table lists 55,000 to 90,000 clones, about 86% of them singletons. This clonotype originated in an adult with an advanced solid tumor such as melanoma, head and neck, liver or kidney cancer. The sample was CD4+ or CD8+ T cells sorted from blood, taken in a trial of the OX40 agonist ivuxolimab. This chain connects TRBV5-1 to TRBJ2-6, with D unclear. The CDR3 DNA follows: TGCGCCAGCAGCTTGTCCGGGCCGAGCTCTGGGGCCAACGTCCTGACTTTC. Translation gives CASSLSGPSSGANVLTF.